This T cell receptor beta chain was sequenced in a study of cytomegalovirus exposure and HLA in healthy donors. Study-wide results and caveats: It was reportedly the case that the classifier diagnosed cytomegalovirus status with high specificity and sensitivity. In a later analysis, HLA-associated TCR beta chains were more clonally expanded than equally common others.

A multiplex PCR was run with 60 Vbeta primers and 13 Jbeta primers. Libraries were prepared by immunoSEQ multiplex PCR; TCRdb keeps only in-frame clonotypes and omits some of them. The sample lists roughly 120,000 clones; 74% were seen once. CDR1 LNHDA and CDR2 SQIVND come from the germline V gene (reference sequence). The CDR3 sequence is 14 residues long. Between the trimmed V and J ends, which lost 6 bases and 6 bases, there was a span of 17 bases. With respect to this clone: The antigen is not known.

The rearrangement joins TRBV19 to TRBJ1-2; D is perhaps TRBD1 (5 bases). Sequencing input: PBMCs. This clonotype was sampled from a woman aged 50 to 60 in good health and CMV-seropositive. CDR3 sequence: CASSPWGRVHGYTF. The CDR3 DNA sequence: TGTGCCAGTAGCCCCTGGGGCAGGGTACATGGCTACACCTTC.